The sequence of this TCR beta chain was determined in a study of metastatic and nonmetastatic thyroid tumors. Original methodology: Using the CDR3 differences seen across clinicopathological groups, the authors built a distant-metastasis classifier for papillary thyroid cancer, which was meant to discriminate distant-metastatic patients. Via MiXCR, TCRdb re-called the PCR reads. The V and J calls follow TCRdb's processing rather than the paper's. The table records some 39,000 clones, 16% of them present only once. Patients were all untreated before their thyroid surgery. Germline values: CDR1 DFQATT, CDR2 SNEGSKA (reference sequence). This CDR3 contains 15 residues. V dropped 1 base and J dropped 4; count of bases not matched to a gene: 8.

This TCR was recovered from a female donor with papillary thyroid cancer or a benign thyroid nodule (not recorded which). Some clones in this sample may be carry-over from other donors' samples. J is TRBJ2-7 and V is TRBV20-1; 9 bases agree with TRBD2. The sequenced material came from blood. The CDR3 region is CSARGFAGGSYEQYF. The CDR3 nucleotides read TGCAGTGCTAGAGGTTTTGCGGGAGGGTCTTACGAGCAGTACTTC.